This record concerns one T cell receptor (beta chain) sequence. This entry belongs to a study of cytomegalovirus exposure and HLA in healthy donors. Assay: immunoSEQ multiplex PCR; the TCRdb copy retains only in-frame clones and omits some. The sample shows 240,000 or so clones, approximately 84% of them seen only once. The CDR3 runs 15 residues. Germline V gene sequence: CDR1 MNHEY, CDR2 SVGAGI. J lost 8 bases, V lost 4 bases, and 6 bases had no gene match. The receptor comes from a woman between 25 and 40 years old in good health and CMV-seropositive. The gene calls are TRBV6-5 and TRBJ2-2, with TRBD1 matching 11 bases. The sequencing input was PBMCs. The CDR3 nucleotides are TGTGCCAGCAGTTCGGACAGGGGGCTAGGGGGGGAGCTGTTTTTT. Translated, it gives CASSSDRGLGGELFF.